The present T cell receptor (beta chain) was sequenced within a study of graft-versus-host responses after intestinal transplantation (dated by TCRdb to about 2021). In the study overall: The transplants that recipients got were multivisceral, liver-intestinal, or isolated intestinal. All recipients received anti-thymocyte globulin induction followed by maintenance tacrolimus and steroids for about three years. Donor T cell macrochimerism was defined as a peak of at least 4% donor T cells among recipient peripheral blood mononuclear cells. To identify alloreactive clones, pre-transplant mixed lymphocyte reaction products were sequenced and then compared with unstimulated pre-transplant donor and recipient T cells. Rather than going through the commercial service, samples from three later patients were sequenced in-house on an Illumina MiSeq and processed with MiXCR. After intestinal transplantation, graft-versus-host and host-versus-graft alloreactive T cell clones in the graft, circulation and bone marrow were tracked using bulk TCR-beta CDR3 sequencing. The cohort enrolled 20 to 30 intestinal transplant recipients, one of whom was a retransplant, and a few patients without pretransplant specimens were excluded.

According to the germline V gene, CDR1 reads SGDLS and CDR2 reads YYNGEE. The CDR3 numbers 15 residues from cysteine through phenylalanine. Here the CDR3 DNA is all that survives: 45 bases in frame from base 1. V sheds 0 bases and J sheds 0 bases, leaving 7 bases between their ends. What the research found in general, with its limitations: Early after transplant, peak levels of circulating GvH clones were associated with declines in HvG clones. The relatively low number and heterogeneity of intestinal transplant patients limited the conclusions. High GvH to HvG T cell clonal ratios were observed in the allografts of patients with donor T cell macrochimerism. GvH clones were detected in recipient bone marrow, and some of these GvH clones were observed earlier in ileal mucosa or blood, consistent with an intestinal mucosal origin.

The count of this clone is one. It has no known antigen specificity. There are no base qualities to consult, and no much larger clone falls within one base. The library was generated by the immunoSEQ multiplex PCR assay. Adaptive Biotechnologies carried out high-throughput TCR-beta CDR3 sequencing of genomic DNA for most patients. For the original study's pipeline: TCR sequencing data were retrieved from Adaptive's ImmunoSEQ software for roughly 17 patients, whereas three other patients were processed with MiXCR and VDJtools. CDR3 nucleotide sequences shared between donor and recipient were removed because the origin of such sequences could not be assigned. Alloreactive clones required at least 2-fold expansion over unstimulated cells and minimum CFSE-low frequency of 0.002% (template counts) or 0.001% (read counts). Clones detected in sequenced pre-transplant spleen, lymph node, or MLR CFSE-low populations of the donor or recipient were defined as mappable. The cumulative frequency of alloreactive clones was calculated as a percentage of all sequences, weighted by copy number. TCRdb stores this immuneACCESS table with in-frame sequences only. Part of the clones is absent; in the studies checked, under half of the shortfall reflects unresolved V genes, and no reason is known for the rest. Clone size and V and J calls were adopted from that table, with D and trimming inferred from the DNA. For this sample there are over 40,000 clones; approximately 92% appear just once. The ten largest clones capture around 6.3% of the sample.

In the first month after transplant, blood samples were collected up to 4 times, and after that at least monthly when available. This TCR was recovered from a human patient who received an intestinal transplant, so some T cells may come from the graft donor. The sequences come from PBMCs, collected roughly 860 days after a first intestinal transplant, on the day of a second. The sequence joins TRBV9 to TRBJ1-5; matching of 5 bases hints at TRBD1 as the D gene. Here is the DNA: TGTGCCAGCAGCGTAGGAGACAGTAGCAATCAGCCCCAGCATTTT. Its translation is CASSVGDSSNQPQHF.